Detailed here is one TCR beta chain. Its recognized antigen is unknown. Base qualities are not provided; no much larger clone lies one nucleotide away. This record belongs to a study of shared clonotypes between healthy human individuals (dated by TCRdb to about 2020). Background for the entire study: Two women and three men aged 18 to 49 years were included in the cohort. For each donor, CD4 naive and CD4 memory were each given three plates, CD8 naive was given two plates, and CD8 memory was given one plate. To estimate repertoire size and how much clonotypes are shared between individuals, the study performed deep sequencing of blood TCR repertoires from a handful of healthy adults. To increase sequencing depth and limit assay-specific biases, different laboratories used diverse techniques to prepare libraries and sequence TCR repertoires. Each donor's leukapheresis produced roughly between roughly 0.85 and 9.5 billion PBMCs.

Using the deep immunoSEQ assay, TCR CDR3 regions were amplified from genomic DNA by multiplex PCR. Genomic DNA extracted from each cell subset was distributed evenly over all wells of several immunoSEQ 96-well plates, and each plate served as one replicate. For sorted subsets, approximately 190 ng of genomic DNA, equivalent to some 30,000 T cell genomes, went into each replicate PCR. Purified libraries were quantified with a Qubit 3.0 fluorometer, sized on a Bioanalyzer 2100, and re-quantified with the KAPA Library Quantification kit. Every immunoSEQ 96-well plate was sequenced on a separate single-read 150-cycle Illumina NextSeq 550 flow cell. The source study handled its data this way. The immunoSEQ output contained only junctional sequences without quality scores, so filtering could not match that applied to full-length reads. Sequences were annotated with PyIR, a Python wrapper for IgBLAST v1.9, using IMGT germline references to assign V/J genes and CDR3. Reads with weak V/J assignments (E-value above 1e-6), missing CDR3, stop codons, out-of-frame junctions, or ambiguous translated residues were removed. V3J clonotypes were defined as sequences sharing the same inferred V gene, J gene, and CDR3 amino acid sequence. Percentage overlap between repertoires was computed as shared unique clonotypes divided by the size of the smaller repertoire. RTK rarefaction, the Chao1 estimator, and Recon v2.1 estimates of unobserved clonotypes were used to assess repertoire richness. Generation probabilities for all TCRbeta clonotypes obtained by the gDNA method from a few donors were computed using OLGA. TCRdb stores this immuneACCESS table with in-frame sequences only. Part of the clones is absent; in the studies checked, under half of the shortfall reflects unresolved V genes, and no reason is known for the rest. V and J calls plus clone size are reproduced from that table; the DNA served to infer D and trimming. The sample yields 850,000 to 1,200,000 clones; approximately 76% were counted once. Of the sample, 1.4% to 1.5% falls within the top ten clones.

The donors were healthy, HIV-negative adults with no recently reported acute infections or vaccinations. Every donor was a Caucasian adult living in Nashville, Tennessee, USA. CD4+ T cells were enriched by magnetic negative selection; naive cells were then positively selected on CD45RA, and the negative fraction formed the memory subset. Blood was collected by leukapheresis, and PBMCs were isolated by Ficoll-Histopaque density gradient centrifugation and then cryopreserved in liquid nitrogen vapor phase. Purity and quantity of every magnetically sorted T cell population were checked by analytical flow cytometry. From each sorted fraction, genomic DNA was isolated and quantified by UV absorbance on a Nanodrop 2000c. Measured from the cysteine to the phenylalanine, the CDR3 is 13 residues long. The retained sequence is limited to the CDR3, 39 bases, with the frame set at the first base. The junction shows trimming of 5 bases on V and 5 bases on J, plus 13 bases between the germline ends. From a lookup of the germline V gene, CDR1 and CDR2 are SGHTA and FQGTGA.

General conclusions and limits of the study: Even with the large sequencing depth, rarefaction of the sorted-subset datasets indicated that sequencing was incomplete. Roughly 5.2% of naive CD4, around 3.6% of naive CD8, about 2.5% of memory CD4, and 0.4% of memory CD8 clonotypes were shared across several donors. Larger estimated clonotype richness was generally found for naive subsets than for memory subsets. Sampling was restricted to blood, and TCR repertoires in tissue are likely to differ from TCR repertoires in blood. Because the study included only a small number of donors, the genetic and exposure-history diversity represented was limited. Higher generation probabilities were observed for clonotypes shared by all four sorted-subset donors than for non-shared clonotypes. Pairwise subsampling led to the expectation that sequencing depth would affect the degree of clonotype sharing among donors.

Specimen: memory CD4+ T cells sorted from blood. According to the study, the label for this sample's cell subset or site signals: CD45RA-negative fraction. The receptor was derived from a young man in good health. The chain links TRBV7-3 with TRBJ2-7, with TRBD2 tentatively as D gene (6 bases match). The encoded CDR3 is CASSRGTTDEQYF. The DNA sequence follows: TGTGCCAGCAGCCGCGGGACGACGGACGAGCAGTACTTC.